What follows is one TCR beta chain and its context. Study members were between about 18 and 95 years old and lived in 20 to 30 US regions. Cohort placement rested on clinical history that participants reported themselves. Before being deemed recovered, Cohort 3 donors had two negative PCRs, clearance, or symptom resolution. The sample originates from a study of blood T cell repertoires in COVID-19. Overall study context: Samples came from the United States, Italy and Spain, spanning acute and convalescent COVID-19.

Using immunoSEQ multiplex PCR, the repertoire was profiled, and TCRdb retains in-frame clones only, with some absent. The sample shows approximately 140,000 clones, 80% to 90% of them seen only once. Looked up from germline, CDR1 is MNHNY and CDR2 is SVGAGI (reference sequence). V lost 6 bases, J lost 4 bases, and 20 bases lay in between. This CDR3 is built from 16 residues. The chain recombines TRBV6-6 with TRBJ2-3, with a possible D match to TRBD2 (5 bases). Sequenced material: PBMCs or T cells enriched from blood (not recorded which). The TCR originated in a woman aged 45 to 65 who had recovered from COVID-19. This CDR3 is CASRLELAVFPDTQYF. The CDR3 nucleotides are TGTGCCAGCAGGTTAGAGCTAGCCGTCTTTCCAGATACGCAGTATTTT.